Below are 21 T cell receptor beta chains sequenced from a single sample in a study of Graves' ophthalmopathy and Graves' hyperthyroidism. RNA transcripts provided the template for amplifying TCR beta CDR3 regions. RT-PCR with HTBI primers came first, then second-round multiplex PCR. TCRdb recomputed calls from the multiplex PCR reads with MiXCR, one row per CDR3 protein. The table includes about 600,000 distinct CDR3 sequences, 35% to 45% detected once. Sequencing was done on a sample of peripheral blood or thyroid tissue (not recorded which). The receptors were gathered from an adult man with Graves' hyperthyroidism.

This clonotype has ten or more counts. The chain joins TRBV7-2 to TRBJ1-4; D remains ambiguous. Looked up from germline, CDR1 is SGHTA and CDR2 is FQGNSA. The CDR3 has 13 residues. The V gene lost 2 bases and the J gene lost 4 bases, with 5 bases spanning the gap. In DNA, the CDR3 is TGTGCCAGCAGCTTAATTTTTAATGAAAAACTGTTTTTT. This codes for CASSLIFNEKLFF.

This clonotype was recorded at least ten times. This may arise from a read error, as a much more abundant clone is one base away. V and J are TRBV12-3 or TRBV12-4 and TRBJ1-1; D uncertain. V gave up 3 bases and J gave up 2 bases, with 1 base separating them. This CDR3 has 11 amino acids. The CDR3 DNA sequence: TGTGCCAGCAGTTTTAACACTGAAGCTTTCTTT. Residues: CASSFNTEAFF.

This clonotype was picked up a small number of times. This clone may be a read error of a much larger clone one base away. This chain links TRBV7-8 with TRBJ1-1; D ambiguous. The CDR3 runs to 14 residues. V was cut by 5 bases and J by 4 bases, with 14 bases left in between. Germline assignment: CDR1 SGHVS and CDR2 FQNEAQ. CDR3: CASSPLVGLTEAFF. The CDR3 bases are TGTGCCAGCAGCCCATTGGTCGGGCTCACTGAAGCTTTCTTT. Looking up the rest from reference TRBV7-8 and TRBJ1-1 gives the full variable domain: GAGVSQSPRYKVAKRGQDVALRCDPISGHVSLFWYQQALGQGPEFLTYFQNEAQLDKSGLPSDRFFAERPEGSVSTLKIQRTQQEDSAVYLCASSPLVGLTEAFFGQGTRLTVV.

The chain is built from TRBV5-1 and TRBJ2-5; 10 nucleotides line up with TRBD2. With 7 bases clipped from V and 1 base from J, the junction kept 7 bases outside the gene matches. The CDR3 extends over 15 amino acids. Germline CDR1 SGHRS, CDR2 YFSETQ. The CDR3 DNA sequence: TGCGCCAGCCAGCGGGGGGGCCTTATCCAAGAGACCCAGTACTTC. It translates to CASQRGGLIQETQYF. The full variable domain, completed using reference TRBV5-1 and TRBJ2-5, is KAGVTQTPRYLIKTRGQQVTLSCSPISGHRSVSWYQQTPGQGLQFLFEYFSETQRNKGNFPGRFSGRQFSNSRSEMNVSTLELGDSALYLCASQRGGLIQETQYFGPGTRLLVL.

The gene calls are TRBV6-1 and TRBJ1-6; unclear D gene. The CDR3 is made up of 15 amino acids. V dropped 2 bases and J dropped 9 bases, with 14 bases sitting between them. CDR1 and CDR2 from the germline V gene are MNHNS and SASEGT. CDR3 amino acids: CASSERTVESSPLHF. The DNA of the CDR3 is TGTGCCAGCAGTGAAAGAACAGTAGAGAGTTCACCCCTCCACTTT.

This chain connects TRBV2 to TRBJ2-5, with D possibly TRBD1 on 6 matching bases. Per germline, CDR1 SNHLY and CDR2 FYNNEI. Trimming removed 0 bases from V and 7 bases from J, with 6 bases in between. This CDR3 comprises 12 residues. The CDR3 sequence: CASSEAGGTQYF. CDR3 nucleotides: TGTGCCAGCAGTGAAGCAGGGGGGACCCAGTACTTC.

J is TRBJ2-2 and V is TRBV7-9, with 10 bases fitting TRBD2. V shed 3 bases and J 3 bases; nucleotides not matched to a gene: 7. CDR3 size: 17 residues. Looked up from germline, CDR1 is SEHNR and CDR2 is FQNEAQ (reference sequence). DNA of the CDR3: TGTGCCAGCAGCTTCAAGCGGGGGGGCGTCGACACCGGGGAGCTGTTTTTT. This translates into CASSFKRGGVDTGELFF.

This clonotype appeared many times. The V gene is TRBV7-3, the J gene TRBJ1-6; D ambiguous. The CDR3 consists of 13 residues. Germline CDR1 SGHTA, CDR2 FQGTGA. Trimming left V 2 bases short and J 11 bases short, with 10 bases between. In DNA, the CDR3 is TGTGCCAGCAGCTTATTTACCGGGGCACCCCTCCACTTT. Protein: CASSLFTGAPLHF. The whole variable domain, remainder taken from reference TRBV7-3 and TRBJ1-6, is GAGVSQTPSNKVTEKGKYVELRCDPISGHTALYWYRQSLGQGPEFLIYFQGTGAADDSGLPNDRFFAVRPEGSVSTLKIQRTERGDSAVYLCASSLFTGAPLHFGNGTRLTVT.

In DNA form, the CDR3 reads TGTGCCAGCAGTTACTCCCGGGACCAAGAGACCCAGTACTTC. Protein sequence: CASSYSRDQETQYF. The rearrangement links TRBV7-9 to TRBJ2-5; unclear D gene. Between the trimmed V and J ends, which lost 6 bases and 0 bases, there was a span of 11 bases. The CDR3 is 14 amino acids. Per germline, CDR1 SEHNR and CDR2 FQNEAQ (reference sequence).

The genes are TRBV9 and TRBJ1-1; 8 bases fit TRBD1. Trimming at V came to 0 bases and at J to 4 bases, leaving 5 bases not matched to a gene. The CDR3 totals 15 residues. Germline V gene sequence: CDR1 SGDLS, CDR2 YYNGEE. The CDR3 nucleotides are TGTGCCAGCAGCGTAGGTAGTACAGGGGGCACTGAAGCTTTCTTT. This codes for CASSVGSTGGTEAFF.

This clonotype has just one count. Given a much more abundant clone one base away, this may be a read error. The conserved final phenylalanine or tryptophan is absent from the CDR3, which likely points to a read error. The genes are TRBV12-3 or TRBV12-4 and TRBJ1-2, with TRBD1 matching 9 bases. The CDR3 covers 13 residues. V trimming: 6 bases; J trimming: 8 bases; junction bases outside the gene matches: 7. CDR3 coding DNA: TGTGCCAGCAGATCGACAGGGGGACAGGGCTACACCCTC. Protein: CASRSTGGQGYTL.

This clonotype was detected ten times or more. J is TRBJ2-7 and V is TRBV5-1; TRBD2 agrees at 7 bases. The CDR3 spans 14 residues. The ends lost 5 bases at V and 3 bases at J; junction bases unmatched: 8. In germline, CDR1 is SGHRS, CDR2 YFSETQ. CDR3 DNA sequence: TGCGCCAGCAGACCCGGGACTACCCACTACGAGCAGTACTTC. Translation gives CASRPGTTHYEQYF. Variable domain in full (rest from reference TRBV5-1 and TRBJ2-7): KAGVTQTPRYLIKTRGQQVTLSCSPISGHRSVSWYQQTPGQGLQFLFEYFSETQRNKGNFPGRFSGRQFSNSRSEMNVSTLELGDSALYLCASRPGTTHYEQYFGPGTRLTVT.

Many counts were recorded for this clonotype. The chain recombines TRBV5-1 with TRBJ2-5; the D is unclear. Looked up from germline, CDR1 is SGHRS and CDR2 is YFSETQ. This CDR3 is 13 amino acids long. V was pared by 2 bases and J by 5 bases, with 10 bases between. The CDR3 loop reads CASSFPPWETQYF. CDR3 coding DNA: TGCGCCAGCAGCTTCCCCCCTTGGGAGACCCAGTACTTC.

In this sample, this clonotype turned up many times. V gene TRBV9 combines with J gene TRBJ2-5; D unresolved. This CDR3 has 13 residues. Germline lookup yields CDR1 SGDLS and CDR2 YYNGEE. The V and J ends lost 0 bases and 5 bases respectively, with 8 bases between them. The CDR3 loop is CASSVANRETQYF. Here the CDR3 DNA reads TGTGCCAGCAGCGTAGCTAATAGGGAGACCCAGTACTTC.

The table lists this clonotype with a count of one. This may be a read error, as it is one base from a much larger clone. The genes are TRBV10-3 and TRBJ1-5; no clear D. CDR3 size: 14 residues. V lost 10 bases, J lost 0 bases, and 13 bases lay in between. The germline CDR1 and CDR2 sequences are ENHRY and SYGVKD. In DNA, the CDR3 is TGTGCCAGCAGCCTCTTGGATAGCAATCAGCCCCAGCATTTT. Translation gives CASSLLDSNQPQHF.

The J gene is TRBJ2-5, the V gene TRBV28; either TRBD1 or TRBD2 may supply D (5 bases each). Germline CDR1 and CDR2: MDHEN and SYDVKM. The V end was cut by 5 bases, the J end by 2 bases, with 18 bases between. This CDR3 region has 16 residues. This CDR3 reads CASSPFSGPVQETQYF. The CDR3 bases are TGTGCCAGCAGTCCATTTTCGGGACCTGTACAAGAGACCCAGTACTTC.

This clonotype was recorded many times. The J gene is TRBJ2-7, the V gene TRBV15, with D uncertain. Per the germline V gene, CDR1 is LNHNV and CDR2 is YYDKDF (reference sequence). The V gene lost 1 base and the J gene lost 3 bases, with 13 bases spanning the gap. The CDR3 is 15 residues long. DNA of the CDR3: TGTGCCACCAGCAGAGCTGGCAGCACGGACTACGAGCAGTACTTC. As protein: CATSRAGSTDYEQYF.

As concerns this clonotype: This may be a read error, as it is one base from a much larger clone. The genes are TRBV7-9 and TRBJ2-7; D not certain. Trimming pared 2 bases from V and 8 bases from J, leaving 10 bases between. Germline loops: CDR1 SEHNR, CDR2 FQNEAQ (reference sequence). This CDR3 region has 12 residues. CDR3 nucleotide sequence: TGTGCCAGCAGCTTACTTCCGAACAAGCAGTACTTC. Translating it yields CASSLLPNKQYF.

In its sample, this clonotype was seen many times. The J gene is TRBJ1-1, the V gene TRBV20-1; D gene ambiguous. There are 11 residues in the CDR3. V lost 5 bases to trimming and J lost 7 bases, with 11 bases between them. Germline V gene data show CDR1 as DFQATT and CDR2 as SNEGSKA (reference sequence). This CDR3 reads CSAGRPIEAFF. The CDR3 DNA sequence: TGCAGTGCTGGCAGGCCGATTGAAGCTTTCTTT.

The chain employs TRBV20-1 and TRBJ2-5; D is perhaps TRBD2 (6 bases). The CDR3 covers 13 residues. Looked up from germline, CDR1 is DFQATT and CDR2 is SNEGSKA (reference sequence). V was shortened by 0 bases and J by 4 bases, with 9 bases between the two germline ends. CDR3 in amino acids: CSARDPEGETQYF. CDR3 bases: TGCAGTGCTAGAGACCCGGAGGGAGAGACCCAGTACTTC.

The chain combines TRBV24-1 with TRBJ1-5, with 8 bases aligning to TRBD1. The CDR3 spans 14 residues. V was clipped by 4 bases and J by 5 bases; unmatched bases: 3. The germline gives CDR1 KGHDR, CDR2 SFDVKD. The CDR3 sequence: CATSERQGYQPQHF. CDR3 bases: TGTGCCACCAGTGAACGACAGGGGTATCAGCCCCAGCATTTT.